This T cell receptor beta chain comes out of a study of cytomegalovirus exposure and HLA in healthy donors. Study-level points and caveats: TRBV6-2, TRBV6-3 and some other V segments were excluded as indistinguishable. Later analysis found that TCR beta chains associated with HLA were more clonally expanded than other, equally common chains.

In the PCR, 60 Vbeta and 13 Jbeta primers were used. TCRdb's table, derived via immunoSEQ multiplex PCR, lists solely in-frame clones and lacks some. In the table there are about 160,000 clones, around three quarters of which are singletons. Comment on this clone: Its antigen is still unknown.

Trimming stripped 2 bases from V and 0 bases from J, with 13 bases between. Germline values: CDR1 MNHNS, CDR2 SASEGT. This CDR3 is built from 16 residues. The sample taken for sequencing was PBMCs. This clonotype was obtained from a middle-aged woman in good health and CMV-seronegative. The chain has TRBV6-1 and TRBJ2-5; weak D call: TRBD2 (6 bases). This chain's CDR3 is CASSERVRGDQETQYF. The DNA of the CDR3 is TGTGCCAGCAGTGAAAGGGTGCGGGGAGACCAAGAGACCCAGTACTTC.